This entry lists 20 T cell receptor beta chains sequenced from one sample in a study of blood T cell repertoires in COVID-19. TCRdb's copy holds only in-frame clones and misses some; the assay was immunoSEQ multiplex PCR. Among around 92,000 clones listed, 75% to 85% were seen once. The sample comprised peripheral blood. All receptors come from an elderly woman with acute or convalescent COVID-19.

The rearrangement uses TRBV19 and TRBJ1-5; 7 positions match TRBD1. V trimming: 4 bases; J trimming: 4 bases; junction bases outside the gene matches: 4. The CDR3 is made up of 14 amino acids. Germline CDR1 and CDR2: LNHDA and SQIVND (reference sequence). CDR3 protein: CASSTGGGNQPQHF. The CDR3 DNA sequence: TGTGCCAGTAGTACAGGGGGAGGTAATCAGCCCCAGCATTTT.

The rearrangement links TRBV5-1 to TRBJ1-2; D is perhaps TRBD1 (6 bases). The germline V gene has CDR1 SGHRS and CDR2 YFSETQ. The length of the CDR3 is 18 residues. V lost 3 bases, J lost 3 bases, and 24 bases lay in between. Written as DNA, the CDR3 is TGCGCCAGCAGCTCCCGGGCGGGGGGCACATTCCGGGACTATGGCTACACCTTC. It translates to CASSSRAGGTFRDYGYTF.

CDR3 sequence (DNA): TGTGCCAGCAGTGGTCCGACAGCTCTCTACGAGCAGTACTTC. Protein: CASSGPTALYEQYF. This chain links TRBV28 with TRBJ2-7; TRBD1 might be the D (5 bases). In germline, CDR1 is MDHEN, CDR2 SYDVKM. The CDR3 is made up of 14 amino acids. V gave up 5 bases and J gave up 3 bases, with 14 bases separating them.

This clone was observed once. V and J are TRBV9 and TRBJ2-1, with TRBD2 matching over 10 bases. This CDR3 region has 16 residues. J gave up 9 bases and V 4 bases, and 13 bases lay outside the gene matches. Germline CDR1 and CDR2: SGDLS and YYNGEE. The CDR3 sequence is CASSPSPAGGGGEQFF. The CDR3 coding sequence is TGTGCCAGCAGCCCCAGCCCAGCGGGAGGGGGAGGTGAGCAGTTCTTC.

Comment on this clone: Relative to the germline gene, one junction end is altered; a read error may explain this. The chain joins TRBV6-1 to TRBJ2-7, with no clear D. There are 11 residues in the CDR3. The germline V gene has CDR1 MNHNS and CDR2 SASEGT. The CDR3 spells CASTELYEQYF. The CDR3 coding sequence is TGTGCCAGCACTGAACTATACGAGCAGTACTTC.

CDR3 residues: CASSSLGTGGLYGYTF. CDR3 DNA: TGTGCCAGTAGTTCCCTAGGGACAGGGGGCCTCTATGGCTACACCTTC. V usage is TRBV19 and J usage is TRBJ1-2, with 12 bases matching TRBD1. Germline V gives CDR1 LNHDA, CDR2 SQIVND (reference sequence). Trimming removed 5 bases from V and 4 bases from J; junction bases left unmatched: 8. The CDR3 length is 16 residues.

This chain joins TRBV3-1 (or the pseudogene TRBV3-2) and TRBJ1-1; 8 bases are a match to TRBD1. Unmatched junction bases numbered 7, after V lost 3 bases and J lost 7 bases. The CDR3 consists of 14 residues. Germline V lookup: CDR1 LGHDT, CDR2 YNNKEL (reference sequence). As DNA, the CDR3 is TGTGCCAGCAGCCAGAGGACAGGGTGGGTTGAAGCTTTCTTT. Protein sequence: CASSQRTGWVEAFF.

For the CDR3, the DNA is TGTGCCAGCAGCGTAGGGACTAGGATTGTGGATACGCAGTATTTT. Translating gives CASSVGTRIVDTQYF. The J gene is TRBJ2-3, the V gene TRBV9; 7 bases map to TRBD2. Germline values: CDR1 SGDLS, CDR2 YYNGEE. This CDR3 has 15 amino acids. Unmatched junction bases numbered 7, after V lost 0 bases and J lost 6 bases. Based on the CDR3 plus reference TRBV9 and TRBJ2-3, the full variable domain is DSGVTQTPKHLITATGQRVTLRCSPRSGDLSVYWYQQSLDQGLQFLIQYYNGEERAKGNILERFSAQQFPDLHSELNLSSLELGDSALYFCASSVGTRIVDTQYFGPGTRLTVL.

CDR3 sequence: CAWSVGGAADTQYF. The CDR3 nucleotides are TGTGCCTGGAGTGTAGGTGGGGCCGCAGATACGCAGTATTTT. The chain has TRBV30 and TRBJ2-3; D perhaps matches TRBD1 (5 bases). The CDR3 loop spans 14 amino acids. V was clipped by 0 bases and J by 4 bases, with 11 bases between them. Germline V gene lookup returns CDR1 GTSNPN and CDR2 SVGIG (reference sequence). The variable domain in full, with the rest retrieved from reference TRBV30 and TRBJ2-3, is SQTIHQWPATLVQPVGSPLSLECTVEGTSNPNLYWYRQAAGRGLQLLFYSVGIGQISSEVPQNLSASRPQDRQFILSSKKLLLSDSGFYLCAWSVGGAADTQYFGPGTRLTVL.

This clone appeared a single time. V and J are TRBV27 and TRBJ1-1; D perhaps matches TRBD1 (6 bases). Germline V gives CDR1 MNHEY, CDR2 SMNVEV (reference sequence). This CDR3 comprises 13 residues. Between the trimmed V and J ends, which lost 8 bases and 5 bases, there was a span of 15 bases. The CDR3 here is CASRQDEHTEAFF. The CDR3 nucleotides are TGTGCCAGCCGACAGGACGAACATACTGAAGCTTTCTTT.

On this clone itself: One end of the junction is discordant with germline, which a read error may explain. This rearrangement joins TRBV28 to TRBJ2-7; TRBD2 aligns across 11 bases. The CDR3 extends over 11 amino acids. The germline gives CDR1 MDHEN, CDR2 SYDVKM. DNA of the CDR3: TGTGCCAGCAGTCAGCGTAGCGGGAGGGAATTC. It encodes CASSQRSGREF.

This rearrangement joins TRBV6-5 to TRBJ1-2; TRBD1 matches 7 bases. Germline lookup yields CDR1 MNHEY and CDR2 SVGAGI. The V gene end was trimmed by 4 bases and the J gene end by 4 bases; junction bases not matched to a gene: 3. The CDR3 spans 13 residues. The CDR3 sequence is CASSSGQRYGYTF. The CDR3 DNA is TGTGCCAGCAGTTCGGGACAGCGCTATGGCTACACCTTC.

This rearrangement joins TRBV9 to TRBJ2-3; 10 nucleotides match TRBD2. There are 16 residues in the CDR3. Germline V gives CDR1 SGDLS, CDR2 YYNGEE. V shed 4 bases and J 1 base; nucleotides not matched to a gene: 6. The CDR3 sequence: CASSPLAGAGTDTQYF. CDR3 nucleotide sequence: TGTGCCAGCAGCCCGCTAGCGGGAGCCGGCACAGATACGCAGTATTTT.

This chain uses TRBV18 with TRBJ1-2, with D perhaps matching TRBD1 (6 bases). Trimming removed 3 bases from V and 6 bases from J, with 23 bases in between. The CDR3 loop spans 17 amino acids. Germline values: CDR1 KGHSH, CDR2 LQKENI. DNA for the CDR3: TGTGCCAGCTCACCCTGGGGCATCGACCAGGGGAAGAATGGCTACACCTTC. Amino acids: CASSPWGIDQGKNGYTF.

This chain uses TRBV7-2 with TRBJ2-7, with 9 bases lining up with TRBD1. The germline V gene has CDR1 SGHTA and CDR2 FQGNSA. The CDR3 sequence is 15 residues long. Trimming took 3 bases from V and 4 from J; bases not matched to a gene: 7. The CDR3 reads CASSFLTGGSYEQYF. CDR3 nucleotides: TGTGCCAGCAGCTTTTTGACAGGGGGATCATACGAGCAGTACTTC.

The chain recombines TRBV15 with TRBJ2-1; 11 positions match TRBD2. The CDR3 runs to 17 residues. CDR1 is LNHNV and CDR2 is YYDKDF in the germline V gene (reference sequence). Trimming removed 2 bases from V and 4 bases from J; junction bases left unmatched: 7. CDR3 protein: CATSRPGTSGFYNEQFF. CDR3 DNA sequence: TGTGCCACCAGCAGACCCGGGACTAGCGGATTTTACAATGAGCAGTTCTTC. The variable domain in full, completed from reference TRBV15 and TRBJ2-1, reads DAMVIQNPRYQVTQFGKPVTLSCSQTLNHNVMYWYQQKSSQAPKLLFHYYDKDFNNEADTPDNFQSRRPNTSFCFLDIRSPGLGDTAMYLCATSRPGTSGFYNEQFFGPGTRLTVL.

The chain uses TRBV10-3 and TRBJ2-2; D is undetermined. Germline V gene sequence: CDR1 ENHRY, CDR2 SYGVKD. V was trimmed by 0 bases and J by 0 bases, leaving 11 bases between them. The CDR3 extends over 17 amino acids. CDR3 region: CAISESPGGTNTGELFF. In DNA form, the CDR3 reads TGTGCCATCAGTGAGTCGCCTGGCGGCACGAACACCGGGGAGCTGTTTTTT.

This clone was detected a few times. The rearrangement links TRBV7-8 to TRBJ2-4, with D uncertain. The V gene's germline CDR1 is SGHVS and CDR2 FQNEAQ. The CDR3 consists of 16 residues. V gave up 0 bases and J gave up 0 bases, with 9 bases separating them. The CDR3 nucleotides are TGTGCCAGCAGCTTAGCTCCAGATATAGCCAAAAACATTCAGTACTTC. Its translation is CASSLAPDIAKNIQYF.

J is TRBJ2-3 and V is TRBV12-2; TRBD2, the table's D call, was not compared with the DNA. TRBV12-2 is shown as a pseudogene. CDR3 length: 14 amino acids. CDR3 DNA: TGTGCAAGTCGCTTCGCGGGAGAGGTAGATACGCAGTATTTT. Translating it yields CASRFAGEVDTQYF.

This clone was counted between two and nine times. This rearrangement joins TRBV10-2 to TRBJ2-7, with 7 bases matching TRBD1. Germline-derived CDR1 and CDR2 are WSHSY and SAAADI. This CDR3 comprises 14 residues. V lost 6 bases to trimming and J lost 7 bases; unmatched junction nucleotides: 12. The DNA of the CDR3 is TGCGCCAGCAGGCCCCGACAGGGAGTACGGGAGCAGTACTTC. Translated: CASRPRQGVREQYF.